This TCR beta chain was captured by sequencing in a study of technical replicates of blood from several donors. Clones were read by immunoSEQ multiplex PCR, and TCRdb kept only the in-frame ones, dropping some. The sample has fewer than 20,000 clones, just over 85% seen once; the top ten hold around 12%. Trimming took 1 base from V and 5 from J; bases not matched to a gene: 3. The CDR3 spans 14 residues. The germline gives CDR1 SGHVS, CDR2 FQNEAQ. This TCR derives from a human donor in good health. V is TRBV7-8 and J is TRBJ1-2; 8 bases line up with TRBD1. The sequenced material came from PBMCs. CDR3: CASSLGDRNYGYTF. The CDR3 DNA reads as TGTGCCAGCAGCTTAGGGGACAGGAATTATGGCTACACCTTC.